The source of this T cell receptor beta chain is a study of cytomegalovirus exposure and HLA in healthy donors. Overall study results and limits: Later analysis found that TCR beta chains associated with HLA were more clonally expanded than other, equally common chains.

Researchers ran the PCR with 60 Vbeta and 13 Jbeta primers. Measured with immunoSEQ multiplex PCR; TCRdb has only the in-frame clones, and not every one. Seen here are 150,000 to 200,000 clones, more than 65% observed once, and the top ten hold roughly 1.2%. In regard to this clone: Its target is not known.

Germline trimming cut 6 bases from V and 1 base from J; bases unmatched to any gene: 4. The CDR3 extends over 15 amino acids. Germline V gene lookup returns CDR1 SNHLY and CDR2 FYNNEI. The sequenced sample was PBMCs. The rearrangement links TRBV2 to TRBJ1-2; 11 positions match TRBD1. The TCR originated in a woman in her 50s in good health and CMV-seronegative. CDR3 sequence: CASRHGTGGNYGYTF. Here the CDR3 DNA reads TGTGCCAGCAGACATGGGACAGGGGGTAACTATGGCTACACCTTC.